Here is one T cell receptor (beta chain) with its context. Its antigen is undetermined. This specimen comes from a study of early T cells in non-severe SARS-CoV-2 infection. Overall study: Unsorted whole blood bulk RNA was sequenced, with unpaired chains.

The study's findings and limits: Database matching using VDJdb favored anti-spike CD8 responses, with private and CD4 specificities left missing.

Germline V gene data show CDR1 as SGDLS and CDR2 as YYNGEE. J gave up 4 bases and V 4 bases, and 8 bases lay outside the gene matches. The CDR3 is 15 residues long. Each single cDNA molecule received a unique molecular identifier. TCRdb recomputed calls from the 5' RACE reads with MiXCR, one row per CDR3 protein. The sample has roughly 50,000 distinct CDR3 sequences, 8% to 8.5% seen once. The clonotype was recovered from an adult who was a healthcare worker with PCR-confirmed SARS-CoV-2 infection or an uninfected control (not recorded which). This chain links TRBV9 with TRBJ2-5; 9 bases line up with TRBD1. Sequencing was done on a sample of whole blood. The CDR3 DNA follows: TGTGCCAGCAGCTCCCGGGGGACAGGGACAGAGACCCAGTACTTC. It encodes CASSSRGTGTETQYF.